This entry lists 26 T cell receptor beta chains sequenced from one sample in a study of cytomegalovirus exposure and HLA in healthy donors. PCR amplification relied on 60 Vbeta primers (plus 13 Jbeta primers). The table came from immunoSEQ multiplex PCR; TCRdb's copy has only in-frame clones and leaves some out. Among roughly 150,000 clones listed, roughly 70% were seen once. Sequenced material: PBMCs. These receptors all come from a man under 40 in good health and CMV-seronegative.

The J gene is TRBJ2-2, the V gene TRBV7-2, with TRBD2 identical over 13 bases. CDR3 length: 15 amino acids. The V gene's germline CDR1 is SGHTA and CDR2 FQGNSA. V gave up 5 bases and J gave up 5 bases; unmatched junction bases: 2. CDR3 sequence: CASSPGLAGTGELFF. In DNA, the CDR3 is TGTGCCAGCAGCCCGGGACTAGCGGGGACCGGGGAGCTGTTTTTT.

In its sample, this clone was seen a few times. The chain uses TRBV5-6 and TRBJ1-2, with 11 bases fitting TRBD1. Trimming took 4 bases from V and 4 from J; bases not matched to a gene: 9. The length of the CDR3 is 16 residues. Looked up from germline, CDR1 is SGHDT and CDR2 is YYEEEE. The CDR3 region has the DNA TGTGCCAGCAGCATGGGGGAAGGACAGGGGGCCTATGGCTACACCTTC. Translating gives CASSMGEGQGAYGYTF.

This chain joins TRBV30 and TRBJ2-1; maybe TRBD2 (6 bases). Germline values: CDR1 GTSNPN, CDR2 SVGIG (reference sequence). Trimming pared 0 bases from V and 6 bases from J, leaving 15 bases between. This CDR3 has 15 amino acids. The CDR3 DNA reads TGTGCCTGGAGTGTACTGCTGGGGGGAAGCAATGAGCAGTTCTTC. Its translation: CAWSVLLGGSNEQFF.

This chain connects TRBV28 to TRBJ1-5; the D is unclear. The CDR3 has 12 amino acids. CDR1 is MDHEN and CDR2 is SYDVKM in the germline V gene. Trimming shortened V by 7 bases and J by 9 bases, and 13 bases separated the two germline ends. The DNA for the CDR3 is TGTGCCAGCATTGAGAGATCAGGGCCCCAGCATTTT. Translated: CASIERSGPQHF.

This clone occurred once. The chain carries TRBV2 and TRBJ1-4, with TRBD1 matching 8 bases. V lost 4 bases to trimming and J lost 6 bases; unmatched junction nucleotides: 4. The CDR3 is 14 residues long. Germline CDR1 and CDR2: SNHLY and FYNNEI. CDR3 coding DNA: TGTGCCAGCAGTGGAAACAGGGGGGATGAAAAACTGTTTTTT. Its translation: CASSGNRGDEKLFF.

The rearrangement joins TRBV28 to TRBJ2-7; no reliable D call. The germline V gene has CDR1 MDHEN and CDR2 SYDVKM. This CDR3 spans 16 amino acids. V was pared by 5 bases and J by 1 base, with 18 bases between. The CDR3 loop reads CASSPKAAVLSYEQYF. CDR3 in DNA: TGTGCCAGCAGTCCAAAGGCGGCGGTCCTTTCCTACGAGCAGTACTTC.

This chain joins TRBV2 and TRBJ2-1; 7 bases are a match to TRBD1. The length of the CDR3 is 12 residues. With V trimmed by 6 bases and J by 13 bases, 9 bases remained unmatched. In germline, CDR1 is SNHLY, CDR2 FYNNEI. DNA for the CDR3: TGTGCCAGCAGGACAACAGGGGTCGGACAGTTCTTC. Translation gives CASRTTGVGQFF.

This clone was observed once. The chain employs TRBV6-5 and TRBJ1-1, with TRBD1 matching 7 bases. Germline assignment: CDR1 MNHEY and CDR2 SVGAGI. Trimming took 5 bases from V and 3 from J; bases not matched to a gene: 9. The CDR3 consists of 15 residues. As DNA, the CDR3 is TGTGCCAGCAGTGGACGACAGGGCGCGGACACTGAAGCTTTCTTT. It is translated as CASSGRQGADTEAFF.

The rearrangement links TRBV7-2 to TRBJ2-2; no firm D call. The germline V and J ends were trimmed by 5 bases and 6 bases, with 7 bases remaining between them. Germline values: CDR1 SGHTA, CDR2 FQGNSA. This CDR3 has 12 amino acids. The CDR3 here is CASSLGPGELFF. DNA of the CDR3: TGTGCCAGCAGCCTGGGCCCCGGGGAGCTGTTTTTT.

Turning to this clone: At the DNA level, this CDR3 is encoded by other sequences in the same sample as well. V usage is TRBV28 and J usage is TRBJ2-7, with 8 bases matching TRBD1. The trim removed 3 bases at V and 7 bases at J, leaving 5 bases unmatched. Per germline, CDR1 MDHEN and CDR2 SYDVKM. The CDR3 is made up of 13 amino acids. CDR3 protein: CASSLNRGREQYF. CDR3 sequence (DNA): TGTGCCAGCAGTTTGAACAGGGGGAGGGAGCAGTACTTC.

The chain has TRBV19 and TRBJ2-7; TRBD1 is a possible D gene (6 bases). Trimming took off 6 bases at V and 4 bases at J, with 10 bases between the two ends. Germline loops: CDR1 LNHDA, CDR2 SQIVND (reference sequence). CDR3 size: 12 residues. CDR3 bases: TGTGCCAGTAGCCCCACAGGGTACGAGCAGTACTTC. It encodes CASSPTGYEQYF. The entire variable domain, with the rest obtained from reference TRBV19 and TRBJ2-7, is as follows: DGGITQSPKYLFRKEGQNVTLSCEQNLNHDAMYWYRQDPGQGLRLIYYSQIVNDFQKGDIAEGYSVSREKKESFPLTVTSAQKNPTAFYLCASSPTGYEQYFGPGTRLTVT.

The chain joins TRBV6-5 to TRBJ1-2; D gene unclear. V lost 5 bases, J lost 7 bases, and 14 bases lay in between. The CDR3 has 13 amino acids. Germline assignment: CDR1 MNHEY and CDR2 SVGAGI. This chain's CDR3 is CASSETGSLGYTF. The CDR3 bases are TGTGCCAGCAGTGAGACCGGGAGTCTTGGCTACACCTTC.

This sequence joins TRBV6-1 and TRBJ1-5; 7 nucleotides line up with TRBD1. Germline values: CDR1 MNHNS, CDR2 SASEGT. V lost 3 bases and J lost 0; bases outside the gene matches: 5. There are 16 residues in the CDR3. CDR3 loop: CASSDRQGSSNQPQHF. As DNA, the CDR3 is TGTGCCAGCAGTGATCGACAGGGAAGTAGCAATCAGCCCCAGCATTTT.

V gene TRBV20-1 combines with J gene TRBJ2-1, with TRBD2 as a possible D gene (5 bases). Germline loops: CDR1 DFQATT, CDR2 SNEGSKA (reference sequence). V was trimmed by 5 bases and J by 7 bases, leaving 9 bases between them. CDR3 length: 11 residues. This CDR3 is CSAGVANEQFF. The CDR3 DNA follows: TGCAGTGCTGGAGTAGCGAATGAGCAGTTCTTC.

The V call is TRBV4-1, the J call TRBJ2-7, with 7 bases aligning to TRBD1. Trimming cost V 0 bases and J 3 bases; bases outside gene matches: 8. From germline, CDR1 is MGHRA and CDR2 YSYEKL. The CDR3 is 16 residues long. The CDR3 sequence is CASSQDFEQGNYEQYF. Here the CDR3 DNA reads TGCGCCAGCAGCCAAGATTTTGAACAGGGGAACTACGAGCAGTACTTC.

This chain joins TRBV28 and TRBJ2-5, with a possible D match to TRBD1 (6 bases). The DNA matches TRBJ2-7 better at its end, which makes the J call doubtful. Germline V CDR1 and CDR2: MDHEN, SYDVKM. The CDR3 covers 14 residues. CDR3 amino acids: CASTRVADSYEQYF. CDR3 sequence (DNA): TGTGCCAGCACGCGGGTGGCGGACAGCTACGAGCAGTACTTC.

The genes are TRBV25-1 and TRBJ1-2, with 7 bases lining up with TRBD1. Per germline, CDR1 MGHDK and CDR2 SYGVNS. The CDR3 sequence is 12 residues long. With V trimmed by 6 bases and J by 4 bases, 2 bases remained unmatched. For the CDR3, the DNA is TGTGCCAGCAGAGGGACAGCCTATGGCTACACCTTC. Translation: CASRGTAYGYTF.

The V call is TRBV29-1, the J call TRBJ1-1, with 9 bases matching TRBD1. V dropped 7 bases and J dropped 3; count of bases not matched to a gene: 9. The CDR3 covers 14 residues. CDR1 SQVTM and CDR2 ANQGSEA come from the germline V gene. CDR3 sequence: CSADRGLSYTEAFF. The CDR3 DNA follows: TGCAGCGCGGACAGGGGTCTAAGTTACACTGAAGCTTTCTTT.

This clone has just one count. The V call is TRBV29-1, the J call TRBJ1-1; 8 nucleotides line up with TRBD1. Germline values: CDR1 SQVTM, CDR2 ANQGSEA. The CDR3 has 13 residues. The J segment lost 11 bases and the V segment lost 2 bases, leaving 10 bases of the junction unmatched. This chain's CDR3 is CSVERRQGSGAFF. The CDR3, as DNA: TGCAGCGTTGAACGGCGACAGGGGAGTGGGGCTTTCTTT.

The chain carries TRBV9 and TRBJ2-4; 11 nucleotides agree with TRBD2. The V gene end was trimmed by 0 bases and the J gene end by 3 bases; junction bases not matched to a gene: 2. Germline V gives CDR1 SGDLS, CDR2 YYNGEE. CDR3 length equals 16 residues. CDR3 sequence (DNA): TGTGCCAGCAGCGTAGGACTAGCGGGGAACAAAAACATTCAGTACTTC. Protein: CASSVGLAGNKNIQYF. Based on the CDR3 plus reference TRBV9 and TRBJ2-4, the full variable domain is DSGVTQTPKHLITATGQRVTLRCSPRSGDLSVYWYQQSLDQGLQFLIQYYNGEERAKGNILERFSAQQFPDLHSELNLSSLELGDSALYFCASSVGLAGNKNIQYFGAGTRLSVL.

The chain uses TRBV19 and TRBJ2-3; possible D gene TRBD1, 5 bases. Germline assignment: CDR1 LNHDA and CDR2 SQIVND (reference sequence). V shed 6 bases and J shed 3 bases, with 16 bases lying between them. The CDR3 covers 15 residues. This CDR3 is CASRSETEDTDTQYF. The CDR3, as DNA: TGTGCCAGTAGGTCGGAGACAGAAGATACAGATACGCAGTATTTT.

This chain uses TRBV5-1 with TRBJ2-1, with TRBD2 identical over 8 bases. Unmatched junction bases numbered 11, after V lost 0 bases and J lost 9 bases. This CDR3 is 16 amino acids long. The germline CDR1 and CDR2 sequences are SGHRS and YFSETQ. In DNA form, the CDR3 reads TGCGCCAGCAGCTTGGCGGGACTACCACGGGGGGGTGAGCAGTTCTTC. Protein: CASSLAGLPRGGEQFF.

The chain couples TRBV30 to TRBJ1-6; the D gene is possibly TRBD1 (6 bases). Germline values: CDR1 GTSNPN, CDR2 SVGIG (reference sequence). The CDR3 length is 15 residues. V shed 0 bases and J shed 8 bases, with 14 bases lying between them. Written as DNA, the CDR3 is TGTGCCTGGAGTGTAATGCAGGGGTTAGATTCACCCCTCCACTTT. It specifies CAWSVMQGLDSPLHF.

The CDR3 DNA follows: TGTGCCAGCAGCTCCAACAGGCGGGAGCCTAACACCGGGGAGCTGTTTTTT. It encodes CASSSNRREPNTGELFF. This chain connects TRBV11-2 to TRBJ2-2; TRBD2 matches 7 bases. Per the germline V gene, CDR1 is SGHAT and CDR2 is FQNNGV. The CDR3 has 17 amino acids. Germline trimming cut 4 bases from V and 2 bases from J; bases unmatched to any gene: 10.

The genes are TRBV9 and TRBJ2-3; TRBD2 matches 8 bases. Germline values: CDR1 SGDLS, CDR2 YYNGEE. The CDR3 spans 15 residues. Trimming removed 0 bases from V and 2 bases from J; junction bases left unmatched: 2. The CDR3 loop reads CASSVAGGHTDTQYF. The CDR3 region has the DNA TGTGCCAGCAGCGTAGCGGGGGGGCACACAGATACGCAGTATTTT.

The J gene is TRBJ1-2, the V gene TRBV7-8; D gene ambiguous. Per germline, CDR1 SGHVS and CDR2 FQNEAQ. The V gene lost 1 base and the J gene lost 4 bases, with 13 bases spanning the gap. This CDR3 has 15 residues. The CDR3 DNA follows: TGTGCCAGCAGCTTAGACGGCCGGGAAGCCTATGGCTACACCTTC. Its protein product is CASSLDGREAYGYTF.